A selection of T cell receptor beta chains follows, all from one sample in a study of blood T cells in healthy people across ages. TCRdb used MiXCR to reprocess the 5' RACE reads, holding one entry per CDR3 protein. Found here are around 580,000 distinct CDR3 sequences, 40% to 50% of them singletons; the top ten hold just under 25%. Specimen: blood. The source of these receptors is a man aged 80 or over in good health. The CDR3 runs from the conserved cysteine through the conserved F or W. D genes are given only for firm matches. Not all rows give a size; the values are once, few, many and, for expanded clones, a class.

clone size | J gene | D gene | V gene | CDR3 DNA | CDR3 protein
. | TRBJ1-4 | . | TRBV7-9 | TGTGCCAGCGGCTTAGCTGGTCAAACAGACCCCGCAACTAATGAAAAACTGTTTTTT | CASGLAGQTDPATNEKLFF
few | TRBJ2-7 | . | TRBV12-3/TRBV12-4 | TGTGCCAGCAGTTACATCTTAGCGGCCGAGCAGTACTTC | CASSYILAAEQYF
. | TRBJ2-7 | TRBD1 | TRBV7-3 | TGTGCCAGCAGCTTAAAAGGAGGACAGGGGGCTTACGAGCAGTACTTC | CASSLKGGQGAYEQYF
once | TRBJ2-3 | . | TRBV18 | TGTGCCAGCCCACCACGACAGAAGAGCACAGATACGCAGTATTTT | CASPPRQKSTDTQYF
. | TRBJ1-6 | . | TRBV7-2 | TGTGCCAGCACCCCGGGACATTATAATTCACCCCTCCACTTT | CASTPGHYNSPLHF
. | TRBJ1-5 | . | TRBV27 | TGTGCCAGCAGAGGGGGAGCAAGCAATCAGCCCCAGCATTTT | CASRGGASNQPQHF
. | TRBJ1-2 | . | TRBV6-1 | TGTGCCAGCAGTGAACGGTGGCAGACATTGGGTGGCTACACCTTC | CASSERWQTLGGYTF
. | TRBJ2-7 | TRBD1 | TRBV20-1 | TGCAGTGCTAGGAGGGACAGGGCCTACGAGCAGTACTTC | CSARRDRAYEQYF
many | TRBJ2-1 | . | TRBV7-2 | TGTGCCAGCAGCCCGACTAGCAATGAGCAGTTCTTC | CASSPTSNEQFF
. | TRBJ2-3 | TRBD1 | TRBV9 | TGTGCCAGCAGCTCCCACAGGGGTTCAAGAGATACGCAGTATTTT | CASSSHRGSRDTQYF
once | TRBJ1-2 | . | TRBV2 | TGTGCCAGCAGGGGAAATCGCGGGGGCTATGGCTACACCTTC | CASRGNRGGYGYTF
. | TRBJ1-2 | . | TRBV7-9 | TGTGCCAGCAGCGTAGTCGGGGGGGCCTATGGCTACACCTTC | CASSVVGGAYGYTF
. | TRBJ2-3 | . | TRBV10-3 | TGTGCCATCAGTGAGTCGGCTAGCACAGATACGCAGTATTTT | CAISESASTDTQYF
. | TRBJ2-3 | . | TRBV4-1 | TGCGCCAGCAGCCAAGATCGGGGTACCACGAAGGTGGTGAGTACGCAGTATTTT | CASSQDRGTTKVVSTQYF
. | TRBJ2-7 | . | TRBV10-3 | TGTGCCACCAAACCAGCGCAGGGTTTGATCGAGCAGTACTTC | CATKPAQGLIEQYF
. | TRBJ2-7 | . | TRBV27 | TGTGCCAGCAGTCCAACAACAGGGTTCGAGCAGTACTTC | CASSPTTGFEQYF
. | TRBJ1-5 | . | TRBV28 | TGTGCCAGCAGAACTAGCAATCAGCCCCAGCATTTT | CASRTSNQPQHF
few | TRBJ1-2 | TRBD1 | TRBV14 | TGTGCCAGCAGCTCAAGGGGGCTCGACTATGGCTACACCTTC | CASSSRGLDYGYTF
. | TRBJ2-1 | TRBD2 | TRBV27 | TGTGCCAGCAGTTTAAGGGCCCAGCTAGCGGGGGTAGGGAATGAGCAGTTCTTC | CASSLRAQLAGVGNEQFF
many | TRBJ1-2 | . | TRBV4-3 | TGCGCCAGCAGCCAAGGGAGGACAGCGAACTATGGCTACACCTTC | CASSQGRTANYGYTF
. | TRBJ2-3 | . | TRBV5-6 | TGTGCCAGCAGCTTTCGGAGCGACACAGATACGCAGTATTTT | CASSFRSDTDTQYF
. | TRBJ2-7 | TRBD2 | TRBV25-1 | TGTGCCAGCAGTTTGGAGCGGGGGGACGAGCAGTACTTC | CASSLERGDEQYF
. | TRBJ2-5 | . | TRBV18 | TGTGCCAGCTCACCATGGGCAGCCCAAGAGACCCAGTACTTC | CASSPWAAQETQYF
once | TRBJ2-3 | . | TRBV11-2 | TGTGCCAGCAGCTATACAGGCACAGATACGCAGTATTTT | CASSYTGTDTQYF
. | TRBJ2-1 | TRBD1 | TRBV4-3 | TGCGCCAGCAGCCAAGATATTTGGACAGGGGGAACCAATGAGCAGTTCTTC | CASSQDIWTGGTNEQFF
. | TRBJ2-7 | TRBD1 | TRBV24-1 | TGTGCCACCAGTCATCCGGGACAGGGAGCCCAGTACTTC | CATSHPGQGAQYF